Shown below are 7 T cell receptor beta chains from a single sample sequenced in a study of T-cell reconstitution after alpha-beta-depleted transplantation in children. A TCRbeta library incorporating unique molecular identifiers was prepared. MiXCR, applied by TCRdb to the PCR reads, yields one record per CDR3 protein. The sample contains 200,000 or so distinct CDR3 sequences, roughly 6.5% of which appear only once. Material: PBMCs, obtained before TCRalphabeta/CD19-depleted stem cell transplant. The receptors were gathered from a girl under three years old with combined immunodeficiency, due to receive a stem cell transplant.

The table lists this clonotype with a few counts. V and J are TRBV14 and TRBJ1-2; no clear D gene. Germline V gene sequence: CDR1 SGHDN, CDR2 FVKESK. This CDR3 region has 15 residues. The ends were cut back, 0 bases at V and 2 bases at J, with 10 bases in the middle. The CDR3 region is CASSQDLHTNYGYTF. The CDR3 bases are TGTGCCAGCAGCCAAGATTTACATACCAACTATGGCTACACCTTC.

This clonotype was recorded at least ten times. The CDR3 loop is CASSPELMNTEAFF. The CDR3 nucleotides read TGTGCCAGCAGCCCCGAATTAATGAACACTGAAGCTTTCTTT. V gene TRBV7-9 combines with J gene TRBJ1-1; D is unresolved. The CDR3 sequence is 14 residues long. V was shortened by 5 bases and J by 0 bases, with 10 bases between the two germline ends. Germline-derived CDR1 and CDR2 are SEHNR and FQNEAQ (reference sequence).

Many counts were recorded for this clonotype. The J gene is TRBJ2-2, the V gene TRBV20-1; 7 bases fit TRBD1. The germline V gene has CDR1 DFQATT and CDR2 SNEGSKA (reference sequence). J lost 1 base, V lost 0 bases, and 14 bases had no gene match. The CDR3 runs to 19 residues. In DNA, the CDR3 is TGCAGTGCTAGAGATCCGGGACAGCCGAGAAAGGGGAACACCGGGGAGCTGTTTTTT. This codes for CSARDPGQPRKGNTGELFF.

This clonotype occurred many times. The CDR3 is CASSLALAGHNEQFF. In DNA form, the CDR3 reads TGTGCCAGCAGCTTAGCGCTGGCGGGACACAATGAGCAGTTCTTC. This chain links TRBV7-2 with TRBJ2-1; D may be TRBD2 (6 bases). Germline CDR1 SGHTA, CDR2 FQGNSA. The V gene lost 0 bases and the J gene lost 5 bases, with 11 bases spanning the gap. This CDR3 is built from 15 residues.

This clonotype was detected ten times or more. The chain recombines TRBV20-1 with TRBJ2-1; possibly TRBD2 for D (6 bases). The CDR3 consists of 13 residues. V was shortened by 3 bases and J by 7 bases, with 13 bases between the two germline ends. Germline assignment: CDR1 DFQATT and CDR2 SNEGSKA (reference sequence). The CDR3 DNA follows: TGCAGTGCTAGTCTTGTTGGGGGGAATGAGCAGTTCTTC. This codes for CSASLVGGNEQFF.

This clonotype was counted between two and nine times. CDR3 protein: CASSQDRLVGSTSGELFF. CDR3 nucleotides: TGCGCCAGCAGCCAAGATCGGCTCGTCGGCTCAACTAGCGGGGAGCTGTTTTTT. V usage is TRBV4-3 and J usage is TRBJ2-2, with D perhaps matching TRBD2 (5 bases). The CDR3 totals 18 residues. Germline-derived CDR1 and CDR2 are LGHNA and YSLEER. V was shortened by 0 bases and J by 7 bases, with 21 bases between the two germline ends.

In this sample, this clonotype turned up many times. V gene TRBV12-3 or TRBV12-4 combines with J gene TRBJ2-7; 8 bases fit TRBD2. J lost 2 bases, V lost 6 bases, and 3 bases had no gene match. This CDR3 comprises 13 residues. This CDR3 is CASSPGGTYEQYF. The CDR3 bases are TGTGCCAGCAGCCCGGGGGGGACCTACGAGCAGTACTTC.